Below, 14 T cell receptor beta chains from the same sample are listed, as sequenced in a study of Ad26.COV2.S vaccination and SARS-CoV-2 variants. As to treatment: 15 to 20 received Ad26.COV2.S at low or high dose, single or two shots; 5 received placebo; per-sample allocation not given. The samples date from day 63 after the first vaccine or placebo injection. Clones were sequenced by immunoSEQ multiplex PCR, and TCRdb holds only the in-frame ones, with some missing. This sample has a few hundred thousand clones; 80% to 95% occur once, and the top ten carry around 4.5%. The material was peripheral blood, obtained in a trial of Ad26.COV2.S vaccine versus placebo. These receptors originate from a person between 18 and 65 years old who received the Ad26.COV2.S COVID-19 vaccine or a placebo.

The chain is built from TRBV9 and TRBJ2-5, with 14 bases identical to TRBD2. Trimming removed 3 bases from V and 2 bases from J; junction bases left unmatched: 3. The length of the CDR3 is 16 residues. CDR1 is SGDLS and CDR2 is YYNGEE in the germline V gene. DNA of the CDR3: TGTGCCAGCAGCGCCGGGACTAGCGGGGGACAAGAGACCCAGTACTTC. Encoded protein: CASSAGTSGGQETQYF.

This clone was detected a few times. The chain combines TRBV9 with TRBJ1-2, with D unclear. With 6 bases removed from V and 6 bases from J, the gap between germline ends came to 15 bases. The length of the CDR3 is 13 residues. The germline V gene encodes CDR1 SGDLS and CDR2 YYNGEE. The CDR3 sequence: CASTTPGFNGYTF. DNA of the CDR3: TGTGCCAGCACTACCCCGGGGTTTAATGGCTACACCTTC.

In nucleotides, the CDR3 is TGCGCCAGCAGCTTGGTCTCTAGCGGGAGTTGGGGAGAGACCCAGTACTTC. Its protein is CASSLVSSGSWGETQYF. V is TRBV5-1 and J is TRBJ2-5; 10 bases align to TRBD2. The CDR3 contains 17 residues. The V and J ends lost 0 bases and 4 bases, in that order; junction bases with no gene match: 9. Germline V gene lookup returns CDR1 SGHRS and CDR2 YFSETQ. Variable domain in full (rest from reference TRBV5-1 and TRBJ2-5): KAGVTQTPRYLIKTRGQQVTLSCSPISGHRSVSWYQQTPGQGLQFLFEYFSETQRNKGNFPGRFSGRQFSNSRSEMNVSTLELGDSALYLCASSLVSSGSWGETQYFGPGTRLLVL.

This clone was recorded a few times. This specimen includes other DNA sequences encoding the same CDR3. This sequence joins TRBV18 and TRBJ1-1; TRBD1 is a possible D gene (6 bases). V dropped 2 bases and J dropped 0 bases, with 10 bases sitting between them. This CDR3 spans 15 amino acids. Germline V gene sequence: CDR1 KGHSH, CDR2 LQKENI. Here the CDR3 reads CASSPTGTLNTEAFF. The CDR3 DNA is TGTGCCAGCTCACCAACCGGGACACTGAACACTGAAGCTTTCTTT.

The CDR3 sequence is CSASGAGDGDTQYF. CDR3 DNA: TGCAGTGCTAGTGGGGCGGGAGACGGAGATACGCAGTATTTT. The chain couples TRBV20-1 to TRBJ2-3; 7 bases line up with TRBD2. The J segment lost 5 bases and the V segment lost 3 bases, leaving 8 bases of the junction unmatched. CDR1 is DFQATT, CDR2 SNEGSKA, per germline (reference sequence). The CDR3 length is 14 residues.

This chain links TRBV7-2 with TRBJ2-1; D is uncertain. The germline V gene has CDR1 SGHTA and CDR2 FQGNSA. V lost 1 base to trimming and J lost 1 base, with 14 bases between them. The CDR3 is made up of 17 amino acids. CDR3 nucleotides: TGTGCCAGCAGCTTAGAAGGGTACAGTGATTCCTACAATGAGCAGTTCTTC. Its translation: CASSLEGYSDSYNEQFF.

The gene calls are TRBV4-2 and TRBJ2-7, with a tentative D call TRBD1 (6 bases). The V gene's germline CDR1 is LGHNA and CDR2 YNFKEQ. Trimming pared 3 bases from V and 6 bases from J, leaving 15 bases between. This CDR3 spans 14 amino acids. This chain's CDR3 is CASSQPQGRVEQYF. The CDR3 DNA reads as TGTGCCAGCAGCCAGCCGCAGGGGAGAGTCGAGCAGTACTTC.

The chain combines TRBV7-2 with TRBJ1-4; 7 nucleotides line up with TRBD1. The CDR3 contains 15 residues. The V and J ends lost 3 bases and 5 bases, in that order; junction bases with no gene match: 6. Germline CDR1 and CDR2: SGHTA and FQGNSA. CDR3 protein: CASSFRQGGNEKLFF. As DNA, the CDR3 is TGTGCCAGCAGCTTCCGACAGGGCGGAAATGAAAAACTGTTTTTT. The entire variable domain, with the rest obtained from reference TRBV7-2 and TRBJ1-4, is as follows: GAGVSQSPSNKVTEKGKDVELRCDPISGHTALYWYRQSLGQGLEFLIYFQGNSAPDKSGLPSDRFSAERTGGSVSTLTIQRTQQEDSAVYLCASSFRQGGNEKLFFGSGTQLSVL.

This clone was recorded once. The chain recombines TRBV6-4 with TRBJ2-5; TRBD2 aligns across 12 bases. The germline CDR1 and CDR2 sequences are MRHNA and SNTAGT. Germline trimming cut 4 bases from V and 7 bases from J; bases unmatched to any gene: 16. This CDR3 comprises 18 residues. The CDR3 spells CASSAMTSGRGGVRTQYF. The DNA for the CDR3 is TGTGCCAGCAGTGCCATGACTAGCGGGAGAGGGGGGGTGAGGACCCAGTACTTC.

This clone was found a few times. The chain employs TRBV5-1 and TRBJ2-7; 7 bases match TRBD1. The CDR3 has 15 residues. The germline V gene has CDR1 SGHRS and CDR2 YFSETQ. Trimming at V came to 4 bases and at J to 3 bases, leaving 10 bases not matched to a gene. The CDR3 protein is CASSPRQGSYYEQYF. DNA of the CDR3: TGCGCCAGCAGCCCGAGACAGGGATCCTACTACGAGCAGTACTTC.

V and J are TRBV3-1 (or the pseudogene TRBV3-2) and TRBJ2-7; 12 nucleotides match TRBD2. This CDR3 has 16 residues. Germline V lookup: CDR1 LGHDT, CDR2 YNNKEL (reference sequence). V shed 1 base and J 3 bases; nucleotides not matched to a gene: 4. The CDR3 bases are TGTGCCAGCAGCCAAGGACTAGCGGGAGAAATCTACGAGCAGTACTTC. Translation gives CASSQGLAGEIYEQYF.

The V gene is TRBV7-8, the J gene TRBJ2-1; 8 nucleotides align to TRBD2. Germline loops: CDR1 SGHVS, CDR2 FQNEAQ. The CDR3 contains 17 residues. The V and J ends lost 5 bases and 1 base, in that order; junction bases with no gene match: 10. The CDR3 nucleotides read TGTGCCAGCAGCCTCCAGGGAGCGGGAGTTTCCTACAATGAGCAGTTCTTC. Amino acid sequence: CASSLQGAGVSYNEQFF.

CDR3 region: CASSLGLPGQGAYEQYF. The CDR3 DNA reads TGTGCCAGCAGCTTAGGGCTCCCGGGACAGGGTGCGTACGAGCAGTACTTC. This chain joins TRBV13 and TRBJ2-7; 9 nucleotides line up with TRBD1. The CDR3 is 17 residues long. V dropped 0 bases and J dropped 4; count of bases not matched to a gene: 10. In germline, CDR1 is PRHDT, CDR2 FYEKMQ (reference sequence).

Only one count was recorded for this clone. This chain connects TRBV11-2 to TRBJ2-1; TRBD1 matches 7 bases. CDR3 size: 16 residues. Germline V gives CDR1 SGHAT, CDR2 FQNNGV. J lost 4 bases, V lost 1 base, and 7 bases had no gene match. As DNA, the CDR3 is TGTGCCAGCAGCTTAGTCGGGACAGCGCTATACAATGAGCAGTTCTTC. It specifies CASSLVGTALYNEQFF.